The 6 T cell receptor beta chains listed next were all sequenced from one sample in a study of blood T cell repertoires in COVID-19. Clones were read by immunoSEQ multiplex PCR, and TCRdb kept only the in-frame ones, dropping some. The sample shows 81,000 or so clones, over 75% of them seen only once. The sequenced material came from peripheral blood. All receptors come from a man between 70 and 80 years old with active or convalescent COVID-19.

The V and J genes are TRBV12-3 or TRBV12-4 and TRBJ1-4; D remains unclear. Trimming cost V 7 bases and J 10 bases, with 13 bases left between them. This CDR3 comprises 12 residues. Written as DNA, the CDR3 is TGTGCCAGCACCTCGAGTCGGGGAAAACTGTTTTTT. It codes for CASTSSRGKLFF.

This chain uses TRBV18 with TRBJ2-2, with D possibly being TRBD2 (7 bases). Between the trimmed V and J ends, which lost 3 bases and 6 bases, there was a span of 17 bases. The germline V gene encodes CDR1 KGHSH and CDR2 LQKENI. The CDR3 runs 16 residues. The CDR3 here is CASSPLGGQWPGELFF. For the CDR3, the DNA is TGTGCCAGCTCACCCCTCGGGGGGCAATGGCCCGGGGAGCTGTTTTTT.

V usage is TRBV7-3 and J usage is TRBJ1-1; D possibly corresponds to TRBD1 (6 bases). V gave up 2 bases and J gave up 7 bases, with 11 bases separating them. Germline CDR1 SGHTA, CDR2 FQGTGA. The CDR3 spans 13 residues. The CDR3 loop reads CASSLQVGGEAFF. The CDR3 DNA sequence: TGTGCCAGCAGCTTACAGGTAGGGGGTGAAGCTTTCTTT.

V usage is TRBV28 and J usage is TRBJ1-5; D gene uncertain. Germline CDR1 and CDR2: MDHEN and SYDVKM. Trimming took 4 bases from V and 7 from J, leaving 14 bases between them. The CDR3 runs 14 residues. This CDR3 reads CASSWGVAWQPQHF. The CDR3 DNA follows: TGTGCCAGCAGTTGGGGAGTGGCATGGCAGCCCCAGCATTTT. Full variable domain (remainder filled in from reference TRBV28 and TRBJ1-5): DVKVTQSSRYLVKRTGEKVFLECVQDMDHENMFWYRQDPGLGLRLIYFSYDVKMKEKGDIPEGYSVSREKKERFSLILESASTNQTSMYLCASSWGVAWQPQHFGDGTRLSIL.

The V gene is TRBV11-2, the J gene TRBJ1-4; the D gene is possibly TRBD1 (5 bases). CDR1 SGHAT and CDR2 FQNNGV come from the germline V gene. This CDR3 comprises 13 residues. V was shortened by 4 bases and J by 14 bases, with 17 bases between the two germline ends. In DNA, the CDR3 is TGTGCCAGCAGCTCGGTCGACAGTTATCGGCTGTTTTTT. As protein: CASSSVDSYRLFF.

This clone was observed once. The chain has TRBV5-1 and TRBJ2-1, with 7 bases aligning to TRBD2. V was pared by 7 bases and J by 10 bases, with 5 bases of the junction left unmatched. Germline V gene data show CDR1 as SGHRS and CDR2 as YFSETQ. The CDR3 runs to 11 residues. DNA for the CDR3: TGCGCCAGCGGGGAGGGATGGGAGCAGTTCTTC. Translated: CASGEGWEQFF.